This TCR beta chain emerged from a study of tumor-infiltrating lymphocytes in oesophageal squamous cell carcinoma (TCRdb year 2016). This clonotype was observed at least ten times. Its antigen target is currently unknown. No quality values exist for individual bases; no much larger clone is one base distant. Its CDR3 holds 16 amino acids, cysteine through phenylalanine. Just the 48-base CDR3 DNA is kept, in frame starting at base 1. Deletion took 2 bases off V and 5 bases off J, with a span of 16 bases between the germline ends. Reading the germline V gene gives CDR1 MNHNS and CDR2 SASEGT. The library was made by PCR. Sequencer: Illumina HiSeq 2000. TCRdb itself trimmed the public reads at Q25 with fastp, ran MiXCR and retained productive beta chains. Under each unique CDR3 protein, matching rows form one entry showing the most common genes and DNA. For this sample the table gives about 24,000 distinct CDR3 sequences, of which 38% were detected only once. Of the sample, approximately 22% falls within the top ten clones.

The chain is assembled from TRBV6-1 and TRBJ1-5; the D gene is unclear. The specimen sequenced was esophageal tumor tissue. The source of this sequence is a male donor with esophageal squamous cell carcinoma. The DNA reads TGTGCCAGCAGTGAACTGGTCGGGAGTGGGGATCAGCCCCAGCATTTT. The encoded protein is CASSELVGSGDQPQHF.